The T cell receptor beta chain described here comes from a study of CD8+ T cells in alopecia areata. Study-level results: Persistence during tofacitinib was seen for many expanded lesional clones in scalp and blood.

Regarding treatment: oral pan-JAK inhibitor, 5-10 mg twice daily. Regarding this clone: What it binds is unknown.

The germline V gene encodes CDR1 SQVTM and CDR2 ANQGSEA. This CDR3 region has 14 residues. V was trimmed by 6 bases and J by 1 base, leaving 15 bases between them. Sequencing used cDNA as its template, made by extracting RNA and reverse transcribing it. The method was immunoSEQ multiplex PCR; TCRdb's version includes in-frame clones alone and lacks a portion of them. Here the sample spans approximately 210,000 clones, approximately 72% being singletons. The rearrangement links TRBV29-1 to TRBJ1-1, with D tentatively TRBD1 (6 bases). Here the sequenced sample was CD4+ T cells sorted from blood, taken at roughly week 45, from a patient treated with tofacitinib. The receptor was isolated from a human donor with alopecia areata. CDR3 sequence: CSVKPGQQNTEAFF. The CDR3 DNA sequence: TGCAGCGTCAAACCGGGACAACAGAACACTGAAGCTTTCTTT. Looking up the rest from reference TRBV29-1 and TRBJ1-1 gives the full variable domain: SAVISQKPSRDICQRGTSLTIQCQVDSQVTMMFWYRQQPGQSLTLIATANQGSEATYESGFVIDKFPISRPNLTFSTLTVSNMSPEDSSIYLCSVKPGQQNTEAFFGQGTRLTVV.